A selection of T cell receptor beta chains follows, all from one sample in a study of early T cells in non-severe SARS-CoV-2 infection. Each CDR3 protein is one row after TCRdb ran MiXCR on the 5' RACE reads. The sample records about 38,000 distinct CDR3 sequences, 4.5% to 5.5% being singletons. The sample consisted of whole blood. These receptors all stem from an adult who was a healthcare worker with PCR-confirmed SARS-CoV-2 infection or an uninfected control (not recorded which). Each CDR3 is given with its conserved first and last residue. D genes are given only for firm matches. Rows may omit the clone size; those that give it use once, few, many or a size class.

TRBV4-1	17	NA	TRBJ2-5	few	CASSPLMLGTSVGTQYF	TGCGCCAGCAGCCCCCTTATGTTGGGGACGTCGGTTGGGACCCAGTACTTC
TRBV12-3/TRBV12-4	13	NA	TRBJ1-1	NA	CASSLSTGTRAFF	TGTGCCAGCAGTCTATCCACAGGGACGCGAGCTTTCTTT
TRBV6-2/TRBV6-3	16	NA	TRBJ1-6	few	CASSDTQSSYNSPLHF	TGTGCCAGCAGCGACACGCAGAGCTCCTATAATTCACCCCTCCACTTT
TRBV5-4	15	NA	TRBJ2-1	many	CASSPSGVRANEQFF	TGTGCCAGCAGCCCATCGGGGGTGCGAGCAAATGAGCAGTTCTTC
TRBV12-5	11	NA	TRBJ2-7	many	CASGTQGEQYF	TGTGCTAGTGGTACGCAGGGGGAGCAGTACTTC
TRBV3-1	13	NA	TRBJ1-4	few	CASSRRDPEKLFF	TGTGCCAGCAGCCGCCGGGACCCCGAGAAACTGTTTTTT
TRBV7-2	15	NA	TRBJ2-3	medium-sized	CASSSWTYRTDTQYF	TGTGCCAGCAGCTCATGGACGTACCGCACAGATACGCAGTATTTT
TRBV18	15	NA	TRBJ1-2	many	CASSPRGPGQYGYTF	TGTGCCAGCTCACCACGGGGGCCGGGCCAGTATGGCTACACCTTC
TRBV6-2/TRBV6-3	17	TRBD2	TRBJ2-5	many	CASSYSRRTSSRETQYF	TGTGCCAGCAGTTATTCGCGACGGACTAGCTCCAGGGAGACCCAGTACTTC
TRBV20-1	13	TRBD1	TRBJ2-1	medium-sized	CSLPRDSYNEQFF	TGCAGCCTTCCCCGGGACAGCTACAATGAGCAGTTCTTC
TRBV2	12	TRBD2	TRBJ2-7	few	CASRAGAYEQYF	TGTGCCAGCAGAGCGGGGGCCTACGAGCAGTACTTC
TRBV12-3/TRBV12-4	15	TRBD2	TRBJ2-3	many	CASSLGGGYTDTQYF	TGTGCCAGCAGTTTGGGCGGGGGGTACACAGATACGCAGTATTTT
TRBV3-1	14	NA	TRBJ1-3	many	CASSQPGPGNTIYF	TGTGCCAGCAGCCAACCGGGGCCCGGGAACACCATATATTTT
TRBV12-5	15	NA	TRBJ2-3	NA	CASGPSGSHTDTQYF	TGTGCTAGTGGTCCCAGCGGCAGCCACACAGATACGCAGTATTTT
TRBV6-4	15	TRBD2	TRBJ2-3	many	CASSDLAGGVDTQYF	TGTGCCAGCAGTGACTTAGCGGGGGGTGTAGATACGCAGTATTTT
TRBV29-1	15	TRBD1	TRBJ1-1	many	CSVASRDRVNTEAFF	TGCAGCGTTGCTAGCCGGGACAGAGTGAACACTGAAGCTTTCTTT
TRBV7-9	15	TRBD2	TRBJ2-3	medium-sized	CASSRRAGLTDTQYF	TGTGCCAGCAGCCGACGAGCGGGGCTCACAGATACGCAGTATTTT
TRBV19	13	NA	TRBJ1-6	NA	CASSNDRNSPLHF	TGTGCCAGTAGTAACGACAGGAATTCACCCCTCCACTTT
TRBV12-5	15	NA	TRBJ1-2	NA	CASAGLGSGNYGYTF	TGTGCTAGTGCGGGGCTGGGCAGCGGCAACTATGGCTACACCTTC
TRBV6-2/TRBV6-3	16	NA	TRBJ2-1	many	CASAPREAKLYNEQFF	TGTGCCAGCGCCCCACGGGAAGCTAAACTCTACAATGAGCAGTTCTTC